This TCR beta chain was identified in a study of blood T cell repertoires in COVID-19 (dated by TCRdb to 2019 to 2021). The study in broad terms: Collaborator samples came from the United States, Italy and Spain and covered acute and convalescent phases of COVID-19. The material from the prospective study consisted of cDNA or gDNA derived from T cells, B-cell-depleted T cells, or PBMCs. Nearly every sample came with metadata listing a de-identified subject ID, COVID-19 status, age in years and sex. The repertoires were released in a freely available public database intended as a resource for research on the immune response to SARS-CoV-2. The samples were drawn from two sources: the first 160 participants of the ongoing ImmuneRACE study, and 950 to 1,500 subjects contributed by 6 global collaborators. Deeply sampled blood TCRbeta repertoires from subjects exposed to, actively infected with, or recovered from COVID-19 were included in the dataset. Where HLA class I and class II types were available, the types were taken from metadata supplied by the sample provider, not from assay-based typing.

General study outcomes and caveats: Clinical and demographic metadata were provided uncurated, with the amount varying by source and participant.

The immunoSEQ Assay, a bias-controlled multiplex PCR, was used to amplify TCRbeta CDR3 regions from genomic DNA. In the authors' own workflow: Nucleated cell counts per sample were estimated from amplification of reference gene primers within the assay. Sequence reads were collapsed and filtered to measure the absolute abundance of every unique TCRbeta CDR3 rearrangement. For each sample, productive Simpson clonality was calculated as the square root of Simpson's diversity index across productive rearrangements. TCRdb re-hosts the immuneACCESS table, in-frame sequences only. Its copies lack some clones; in the studies checked, an unresolved V gene accounts for under half of them, and the cause for the rest is not known. D and trimming were read from the DNA, whereas the V and J calls and clone size are those reported in that table. This sample has roughly 360,000 clones in its table, and over 75% of those were observed once. 1.3% of the sample lies in the top ten.

A note on this clone: Its antigen remains undetermined. One base away there is no much larger clone; base qualities are not given.

Participants in the prospective study were enrolled through a virtual design, were aged roughly 18 to 100 years, and lived in 24 United States geographic areas. To assign participants to cohorts, the prospective study relied on clinical history that participants themselves reported in a screening survey and a study questionnaire. ImmuneRACE Cohort 3 recovered participants were defined by two consecutive negative NP/OP PCR tests, healthcare professional clearance, or symptom resolution. Mobile phlebotomists in the prospective study collected whole blood, serum and a nasopharyngeal or oropharyngeal swab from every participant. Over a roughly 2-month period, participants in the prospective study had the option of providing additional blood draws and questionnaires. Before DNA extraction, blood samples from the prospective study were shipped at room temperature or frozen. This TCR was sampled from a man between 25 and 39 years old who had recovered from COVID-19. Sequencing was done on a sample of PBMCs or T cells enriched from blood (not recorded which).

This receptor has the CDR3 CSVGRPTEAFF. At the DNA level, the sequence is TGCAGCGTTGGCAGGCCGACTGAAGCTTTCTTT. The V gene is TRBV29-1 and the J gene is TRBJ1-1; the D gene lacks a confident call. Per the germline V gene, SQVTM is the CDR1 and ANQGSEA is the CDR2. Between the V and J ends, shortened by 4 bases and 5 bases respectively, the junction contains 8 bases. Taken from cysteine to phenylalanine, the CDR3 has 11 residues. The sequence is cut down to CDR3 DNA, 33 bases in frame from base 1. When the CDR3 is completed using the reference TRBV29-1 and TRBJ1-1 genes on either side, the full variable domain is SAVISQKPSRDICQRGTSLTIQCQVDSQVTMMFWYRQQPGQSLTLIATANQGSEATYESGFVIDKFPISRPNLTFSTLTVSNMSPEDSSIYLCSVGRPTEAFFGQGTRLTVV.